A selection of T cell receptor beta chains follows, all from one sample in a study of human T cells and chemical hapten exposure. TCRdb called the RACE reads again in MiXCR, with one record for every CDR3 protein. The sample has 100,000 to 150,000 distinct CDR3 sequences; 9% to 10% are singletons. The specimen was whole blood. The receptor source for this set is a male donor in good health. Some clones in this sample may be carry-over from other donors' samples. Each CDR3 is given with its conserved first and last residue. Each record gives: clone size, J gene, V gene, D gene, CDR3 DNA, CDR3 protein. D genes are given only for firm matches. Clone size appears in some rows only: once, few, many, or a class for an expanded clone.

many | TRBJ2-7 | TRBV9 | TRBD2 | TGTGCCAGCAGCGGCGGGACTAGCGGGAATGAACGGCAGTACTTC | CASSGGTSGNERQYF
- | TRBJ1-4 | TRBV12-5 | - | TGTGCTAGTGGTTTATCTCCCAGGGGTTCTAATGAAAAACTGTTTTTT | CASGLSPRGSNEKLFF
many | TRBJ1-5 | TRBV3-1 | - | TGTGCCAGCAGCCAGTGGCAGGGATACCCCCAGCATTTT | CASSQWQGYPQHF
many | TRBJ2-7 | TRBV7-9 | - | TGTGCCAGCAGCTCACCCCAGGGACTTTTCTACGAGCAGTACTTC | CASSSPQGLFYEQYF
few | TRBJ1-2 | TRBV27 | TRBD1 | TGTGCCAGCAGTTCTCAGGGGGGGCGATACTATGGCTACACCTTC | CASSSQGGRYYGYTF
many | TRBJ1-2 | TRBV5-6 | - | TGTGCCAGCAGGCCCCCGGGACCTAACTATGGCTACACCTTC | CASRPPGPNYGYTF
few | TRBJ2-5 | TRBV9 | - | TGTGCCAGCAGCGCCCGACATTCCACCCAAGAGACCCAGTACTTC | CASSARHSTQETQYF
few | TRBJ2-5 | TRBV5-4 | TRBD2 | TGTGCCAGCAGCCGCTGGACTAGCGGGGGGGCCCGAGAGACCCAGTACTTC | CASSRWTSGGARETQYF
many | TRBJ2-7 | TRBV20-1 | TRBD1 | TGCAGTGCTAGAGAATCAGGGGGCGGCGAGCAGTACTTC | CSARESGGGEQYF
- | TRBJ1-1 | TRBV10-3 | - | TGTGCCATTTCCGGGACCGCGGGCACTGAAGCTTTCTTT | CAISGTAGTEAFF
few | TRBJ2-7 | TRBV10-3 | - | TGTGCCATCAGTGAGTCGGAGGGACAGAGAATCTACGAGCAGTACTTC | CAISESEGQRIYEQYF
many | TRBJ2-2 | TRBV11-1 | - | TGTGCCAGCAGCTTGGCAGCGAACACCGGGGAGCTGTTTTTT | CASSLAANTGELFF
many | TRBJ1-2 | TRBV9 | - | TGTGCCAGCAGTCCCCGCGGACTCCACTATGGCTACACCTTC | CASSPRGLHYGYTF
- | TRBJ2-1 | TRBV5-1 | TRBD2 | TGCGCCAGCAGCCCGGGACTAGCGGGAGCCGGGAATGAGCAGTTCTTC | CASSPGLAGAGNEQFF
few | TRBJ1-2 | TRBV7-2 | - | TGTGCCAGCAGCCCTTTGTATGGCTACACCTTC | CASSPLYGYTF
few | TRBJ2-1 | TRBV4-1 | TRBD1 | TGCGCCAGCAGCCAAGTGGTCGACAGGGATTACCCTGATGAGCAGTTCTTC | CASSQVVDRDYPDEQFF
many | TRBJ2-3 | TRBV7-8 | TRBD2 | TGTGCCAGCAGCTCCTTCAATTCGAGCGGGGGAGTTGCAGATACGCAGTATTTT | CASSSFNSSGGVADTQYF
- | TRBJ2-3 | TRBV7-9 | TRBD1 | TGTGCCAGCAGCCCAGACAGGGCCCCAGATACGCAGTATTTT | CASSPDRAPDTQYF
many | TRBJ1-4 | TRBV6-5 | - | TGTGCCAGCAGTTACTCGATGGCAGGAGGCCGCGCAACTAATGAAAAACTGTTTTTT | CASSYSMAGGRATNEKLFF
many | TRBJ2-2 | TRBV12-5 | - | TGTGCTAGTGCCACCACAGGAACCGGGGAGCTGTTTTTT | CASATTGTGELFF
- | TRBJ2-7 | TRBV27 | - | TGTGCCAGCAGTTTAATGGGCCGGACCTTAGAGCAGTACTTC | CASSLMGRTLEQYF
many | TRBJ1-1 | TRBV10-3 | TRBD1 | TGTGCCATCAGTGGACAGGGCCCCACTGAAGCTTTCTTT | CAISGQGPTEAFF
many | TRBJ1-1 | TRBV29-1 | TRBD1 | TGCAGCGTTGAAAAGGGGGCGCGAACTGAAGCTTTCTTT | CSVEKGARTEAFF
many | TRBJ2-1 | TRBV5-5 | - | TGTGCCAGCAGCCCTGGACGCAGAAGCTACAATGAGCAGTTCTTC | CASSPGRRSYNEQFF
many | TRBJ1-2 | TRBV6-5 | TRBD1 | TGTGCCAGCAGTCAGACAGGGATTAGGGGCTACACCTTC | CASSQTGIRGYTF
many | TRBJ1-4 | TRBV6-5 | TRBD1 | TGTGCCAGCAGGCCCGGGACAGGGGTCTTTGGGGAAAAACTGTTTTTT | CASRPGTGVFGEKLFF
many | TRBJ2-5 | TRBV7-9 | - | TGTGCCAGCAGCTTAGTCCTGTTGGAGACCCAGTACTTC | CASSLVLLETQYF
few | TRBJ1-4 | TRBV4-3 | - | TGCGCCAGCAGCCGAGTGAGCGAGCCCGATGAAAAACTGTTTTTT | CASSRVSEPDEKLFF
few | TRBJ2-5 | TRBV6-2/TRBV6-3 | TRBD1 | TGTGCCAGCAGTCCGCACCGGGACAGGCTCGAGACCCAGTACTTC | CASSPHRDRLETQYF
- | TRBJ1-5 | TRBV5-5 | - | TGTGCCAGCAGCCACGGACCGCCGGCGGGCAATCAGCCCCAGCATTTT | CASSHGPPAGNQPQHF
few | TRBJ2-5 | TRBV4-1 | - | TGCGCCAGCAGCCCCGGGAACCAGGGGACGGGGGAGACCCAGTACTTC | CASSPGNQGTGETQYF
- | TRBJ2-1 | TRBV7-9 | TRBD2 | TGTGCCAGCAGCTTAGCGCGGGGCCTAGCGGGCTATGAGCAGTTCTTC | CASSLARGLAGYEQFF
- | TRBJ2-7 | TRBV11-1 | TRBD1 | TGTGCCAGCAGCGGGACAGGGATCAACTACGAGCAGTACTTC | CASSGTGINYEQYF
- | TRBJ2-1 | TRBV6-5 | - | TGTGCCAGCAGTTTTGGAGGTGAGCAGTTCTTC | CASSFGGEQFF
- | TRBJ2-1 | TRBV19 | TRBD2 | TGTGCCAGTAGTACAGGTGGGACTAGCGGGAGTTATGAGCAGTTCTTC | CASSTGGTSGSYEQFF
few | TRBJ2-7 | TRBV6-2/TRBV6-3 | TRBD1 | TGTGCCAGCAGTTACTCTCGGACAGGGGACTCCTACGAGCAGTACTTC | CASSYSRTGDSYEQYF
few | TRBJ2-6 | TRBV18 | - | TGTGCCAGCTCACCGCAGGGGGGCGCTGGGGCCAACGTCCTGACTTTC | CASSPQGGAGANVLTF
few | TRBJ2-6 | TRBV18 | - | TGTGCCAGCTCACCGGATTTTGTAGGGTATAGTGGGGCCAACGTCCTGACTTTC | CASSPDFVGYSGANVLTF
many | TRBJ1-1 | TRBV20-1 | TRBD1 | TGCAGTGCCCAGGGACAGGAGAACACTGAAGCTTTCTTT | CSAQGQENTEAFF
many | TRBJ2-3 | TRBV5-1 | - | TGCGCCAGCAGCTTAGGGCAGAGCACAGATACGCAGTATTTT | CASSLGQSTDTQYF
few | TRBJ2-7 | TRBV20-1 | - | TGCAGTGCTTTTGACAGTATCTCCTACGAGCAGTACTTC | CSAFDSISYEQYF
few | TRBJ2-7 | TRBV6-5 | - | TGTGCCAGCAGTTATGGGTCCGGCGCCTACGAGCAGTACTTC | CASSYGSGAYEQYF
few | TRBJ1-6 | TRBV7-9 | - | TGTGCCAGCAGCTTGACGGCCCAAGTGAATTCACCCCTCCACTTT | CASSLTAQVNSPLHF
few | TRBJ2-7 | TRBV4-3 | TRBD2 | TGCGCCAGCAGCCTAGGACTAGCGGAGAGCTACGAGCAGTACTTC | CASSLGLAESYEQYF